One sample yielded the 9 T cell receptor beta chains listed below, sequenced in a study of cytomegalovirus exposure and HLA in healthy donors. With 60 Vbeta and 13 Jbeta primers, the PCR was carried out. Measured with immunoSEQ multiplex PCR; TCRdb has only the in-frame clones, and not every one. The repertoire includes some 120,000 clones, approximately 81% of them detected once, and about 3.9% sits in the top ten. The specimen sequenced was PBMCs. These receptors were obtained from a man between 18 and 35 years old in good health and CMV-seropositive.

This clone appeared a few times. V is TRBV2 and J is TRBJ1-3; 7 positions match TRBD1. The CDR3 is 14 amino acids. CDR1 is SNHLY, CDR2 FYNNEI, per germline. V lost 4 bases and J lost 5; bases outside the gene matches: 5. Here the CDR3 DNA reads TGTGCCAGCAGTGCCGGGGACAGCCGAAACACCATATATTTT. It codes for CASSAGDSRNTIYF.

This clone was counted a few times. V and J are TRBV29-1 and TRBJ2-7; 10 bases line up with TRBD1. The CDR3 spans 14 residues. Per germline, CDR1 SQVTM and CDR2 ANQGSEA. Trimming removed 4 bases from V and 3 bases from J; junction bases left unmatched: 6. The CDR3 coding sequence is TGCAGCGTTGTGGGGACAGGGGCCTTCTACGAGCAGTACTTC. Its translation: CSVVGTGAFYEQYF.

This chain connects TRBV14 to TRBJ1-2, with D possibly matching TRBD1 (5 bases). Trimming took 1 base from V and 4 from J, leaving 22 bases between them. CDR1 SGHDN and CDR2 FVKESK come from the germline V gene. This CDR3 is 18 amino acids long. In DNA form, the CDR3 reads TGTGCCAGCAGCCAAGGCCGCCGAGCATGGGGGGGATCCTATGGCTACACCTTC. It codes for CASSQGRRAWGGSYGYTF. The full variable domain, with the rest looked up from reference TRBV14 and TRBJ1-2, is EAGVTQFPSHSVIEKGQTVTLRCDPISGHDNLYWYRRVMGKEIKFLLHFVKESKQDESGMPNNRFLAERTGGTYSTLKVQPAELEDSGVYFCASSQGRRAWGGSYGYTFGSGTRLTVV.

This clone appeared a single time. This chain connects TRBV25-1 to TRBJ2-3; D unclear. Germline values: CDR1 MGHDK, CDR2 SYGVNS. This CDR3 is 18 amino acids long. V was shortened by 4 bases and J by 0 bases, with 20 bases between the two germline ends. CDR3 in DNA: TGTGCCAGCAGTGGCGGCAGCGCTTACCACCATAGCACAGATACGCAGTATTTT. It specifies CASSGGSAYHHSTDTQYF.

This rearrangement joins TRBV19 to TRBJ1-5; tentatively, D is TRBD1 (6 bases). Germline V lookup: CDR1 LNHDA, CDR2 SQIVND (reference sequence). The CDR3 is made up of 13 amino acids. V lost 5 bases to trimming and J lost 7 bases, with 12 bases between them. CDR3 nucleotide sequence: TGTGCCAGTAGTCTCACAGGGATCCAGCCCCAGCATTTT. Translation gives CASSLTGIQPQHF. The full variable domain, its missing parts supplied by reference TRBV19 and TRBJ1-5, is DGGITQSPKYLFRKEGQNVTLSCEQNLNHDAMYWYRQDPGQGLRLIYYSQIVNDFQKGDIAEGYSVSREKKESFPLTVTSAQKNPTAFYLCASSLTGIQPQHFGDGTRLSIL.

The chain joins TRBV4-3 to TRBJ1-1; TRBD1 matches 7 bases. With V trimmed by 6 bases and J by 5 bases, 12 bases remained unmatched. CDR3 size: 15 residues. Germline V gives CDR1 LGHNA, CDR2 YSLEER. The CDR3 loop reads CASRPRIQGITEAFF. Here the CDR3 DNA reads TGCGCCAGCAGGCCAAGAATACAGGGGATTACTGAAGCTTTCTTT.

This rearrangement joins TRBV7-9 to TRBJ1-2, with D unclear. The germline gives CDR1 SEHNR, CDR2 FQNEAQ (reference sequence). V lost 5 bases to trimming and J lost 4 bases, with 17 bases between them. This CDR3 contains 15 residues. The CDR3 sequence: CASSPGWGEFYGYTF. The CDR3 DNA reads TGTGCCAGCAGCCCGGGATGGGGAGAGTTCTATGGCTACACCTTC.

The gene calls are TRBV5-4 and TRBJ1-3; 7 bases align to TRBD1. V dropped 0 bases and J dropped 2; count of bases not matched to a gene: 5. The germline gives CDR1 SGHNT, CDR2 YYREEE (reference sequence). This CDR3 has 16 residues. CDR3 DNA: TGTGCCAGCAGCTTGGACAGGGGAGTAGCTGGAAACACCATATATTTT. This translates into CASSLDRGVAGNTIYF.

The V call is TRBV28, the J call TRBJ2-5; TRBD2 is a possible D gene (5 bases). The CDR3 length is 15 residues. Between the trimmed V and J ends, which lost 3 bases and 7 bases, there was a span of 18 bases. The germline CDR1 and CDR2 sequences are MDHEN and SYDVKM. The CDR3 nucleotides are TGTGCCAGCAGTTTCGTGAACCCAACTGGGAGGACCCAGTACTTC. This codes for CASSFVNPTGRTQYF.